The 29 T cell receptor beta chains below were found in one sample sequenced in a study of a mutant IDH1 vaccine in newly diagnosed glioma (dated by TCRdb to 2020 to 2022). These receptors have no known antigen. The method was the immunoSEQ multiplex PCR assay. The immuneACCESS repertoire file appears here via TCRdb, limited to in-frame rearrangements. These files lack a portion of the clones; in checked studies, under half of the deficit traces to unresolved V genes, and the cause of the others is not known. The sample includes about 60,000 clones, with roughly 84% observed a single time. Approximately 9.5% of the sample comes from the top ten. The sample's time point label is to be understood as: week 11, during vaccination. A 20-mer mutant IDH1 peptide at 300 micrograms in Montanide made up each vaccine dose, which was injected subcutaneously together with topical imiquimod. The sample was PBMCs, taken from a glioma patient whose treatment included an IDH1 peptide vaccine. These receptors all stem from a woman between 50 and 59 years old with glioma.

J is TRBJ2-5 and V is TRBV5-4; 8 nucleotides line up with TRBD2. The V gene's germline CDR1 is SGHNT and CDR2 YYREEE (reference sequence). V shed 4 bases and J 5 bases; nucleotides not matched to a gene: 4. The CDR3 extends over 13 amino acids. CDR3 DNA: TGTGCCAGCAGCCGGGGGGGTGTGGAGACCCAGTACTTC. This codes for CASSRGGVETQYF.

The chain links TRBV30 to TRBJ1-5; TRBD1 matches at 7 bases. Trimming cost V 2 bases and J 0 bases; bases outside gene matches: 10. CDR3 length: 17 residues. Germline-derived CDR1 and CDR2 are GTSNPN and SVGIG (reference sequence). CDR3 bases: TGTGCCTGGAGTACGAGCAAGACAGGGATTAGCAATCAGCCCCAGCATTTT. It encodes CAWSTSKTGISNQPQHF.

The table lists this clone with a count of one. The chain combines TRBV7-9 with TRBJ2-7, with 9 bases that match TRBD1. The germline V gene encodes CDR1 SEHNR and CDR2 FQNEAQ (reference sequence). The CDR3 covers 15 residues. After removal of 3 bases from V and 4 bases from J, the junction contained 7 bases not matched to a gene. The CDR3 loop is CASSFPPGQGYEQYF. The CDR3 DNA is TGTGCCAGCAGCTTTCCTCCGGGACAGGGATACGAGCAGTACTTC.

J is TRBJ1-5 and V is TRBV21-1. TRBV21-1 is tagged as a pseudogene. This CDR3 is built from 17 residues. CDR3 protein: CASTGAIQGLKGQPQHF. The DNA of the CDR3 is TGTGCCAGCACCGGGGCCATCCAGGGTTTAAAGGGTCAGCCCCAGCATTTT.

The rearrangement joins TRBV28 to TRBJ2-7, with D perhaps matching TRBD1 (6 bases). V lost 2 bases to trimming and J lost 3 bases, with 8 bases between them. In germline, CDR1 is MDHEN, CDR2 SYDVKM. This CDR3 spans 13 amino acids. The CDR3 region is CASSLTGIYEQYF. For the CDR3, the DNA is TGTGCCAGCAGTTTAACAGGGATCTACGAGCAGTACTTC.

The chain couples TRBV11-3 to TRBJ2-7; no definite D call. The CDR3 contains 14 residues. V was pared by 5 bases and J by 0 bases, with 11 bases between. Germline lookup yields CDR1 SGHNT and CDR2 YENEEA. The CDR3 sequence: CASSLLPVSYEQYF. CDR3 bases: TGTGCCAGCAGCCTACTTCCGGTCTCCTACGAGCAGTACTTC.

The gene calls are TRBV4-2 and TRBJ1-2; 7 bases map to TRBD1. This CDR3 spans 15 amino acids. J gave up 6 bases and V 1 base, and 8 bases lay outside the gene matches. The germline gives CDR1 LGHNA, CDR2 YNFKEQ. The CDR3 is CASSQADRAEDGYTF. For the CDR3, the DNA is TGTGCCAGCAGCCAAGCCGACAGGGCAGAGGATGGCTACACCTTC.

V is TRBV5-5 and J is TRBJ2-7; a possible D gene is TRBD2 (5 bases). Germline V gene data show CDR1 as SGHKS and CDR2 as YYEKEE (reference sequence). There are 15 residues in the CDR3. Trimming cost V 6 bases and J 5 bases, with 21 bases left between them. In DNA, the CDR3 is TGTGCCAGCACCTTTTCGGGATATCGGTGGGACGAGCAGTACTTC. It is translated as CASTFSGYRWDEQYF.

This clone has just a few counts. The chain carries TRBV30 and TRBJ1-1; D unclear. Germline lookup yields CDR1 GTSNPN and CDR2 SVGIG (reference sequence). This CDR3 comprises 12 residues. V was trimmed by 2 bases and J by 6 bases, leaving 10 bases between them. The CDR3 region is CAWSPQRSEAFF. CDR3 nucleotides: TGTGCCTGGAGTCCCCAACGGTCTGAAGCTTTCTTT.

This chain joins TRBV6-5 and TRBJ1-3; D not resolved. Deletions cut 7 bases from V and 4 bases from J, with 11 bases between. Germline lookup yields CDR1 MNHEY and CDR2 SVGAGI. The CDR3 is 13 residues long. The CDR3 protein is CASTSSGGNTIYF. DNA for the CDR3: TGTGCCAGCACCTCGTCGGGGGGAAACACCATATATTTT.

V usage is TRBV21-1 and J usage is TRBJ2-3; TRBD2, as called in the table, went unchecked against the DNA. TRBV21-1 is an annotated pseudogene. This CDR3 has 13 residues. In nucleotides, the CDR3 is TGTGCCAGGAAGGGGGGGTGGTTAGATACGCAGTATTTT. It is translated as CARKGGWLDTQYF.

This rearrangement joins TRBV9 to TRBJ2-3; possibly TRBD1 or TRBD2 for D (6 bases each). The germline gives CDR1 SGDLS, CDR2 YYNGEE. Trimming removed 1 base from V and 4 bases from J, with 13 bases in between. The CDR3 sequence is 15 residues long. The chain's CDR3 is CASSVWGARADTQYF. CDR3 in DNA: TGTGCCAGCAGCGTATGGGGGGCCCGCGCAGATACGCAGTATTTT.

V gene TRBV5-4 combines with J gene TRBJ1-4, with D unresolved. The V gene lost 0 bases and the J gene lost 5 bases, with 11 bases spanning the gap. Per the germline V gene, CDR1 is SGHNT and CDR2 is YYREEE (reference sequence). This CDR3 contains 15 residues. CDR3 residues: CASSLEPGRNEKLFF. The CDR3 region has the DNA TGTGCCAGCAGCTTGGAACCAGGCCGGAATGAAAAACTGTTTTTT.

The chain links TRBV28 to TRBJ2-3, with D tentatively TRBD1 or TRBD2 (5 bases each). Germline V gene lookup returns CDR1 MDHEN and CDR2 SYDVKM. CDR3 size: 15 residues. Between the trimmed V and J ends, which lost 4 bases and 0 bases, there was a span of 11 bases. DNA for the CDR3: TGTGCCAGCAGTTGGGGGACGGGCAGCACAGATACGCAGTATTTT. Protein: CASSWGTGSTDTQYF.

This chain links TRBV10-3 with TRBJ1-1, with a weak D call TRBD1 (5 bases). The V end lost 5 bases, the J end lost 6 bases, and 10 bases lay between the germline ends. In germline, CDR1 is ENHRY, CDR2 SYGVKD. The CDR3 is made up of 12 amino acids. CDR3 coding DNA: TGTGCCATCAGTCAAGGGGTGGCTGAAGCTTTCTTT. Translation gives CAISQGVAEAFF.

The count of this clone is one. The rearrangement joins TRBV5-6 to TRBJ1-1; D not certain. The CDR3 has 16 amino acids. V dropped 0 bases and J dropped 1 base, with 13 bases sitting between them. Germline assignment: CDR1 SGHDT and CDR2 YYEEEE. The DNA of the CDR3 is TGTGCCAGCAGCTTGGGTCGGGGATCCTGGAACACTGAAGCTTTCTTT. Its protein is CASSLGRGSWNTEAFF.

The CDR3 loop reads CASSQRRESSYNSPLHF. The CDR3 nucleotides read TGTGCCAGCAGCCAACGCAGGGAAAGCTCCTATAATTCACCCCTCCACTTT. The gene calls are TRBV4-2 and TRBJ1-6; perhaps TRBD1 as D (5 bases). CDR3 length equals 17 residues. The V and J ends lost 2 bases and 0 bases respectively, with 11 bases between them. Germline V gives CDR1 LGHNA, CDR2 YNFKEQ.

V gene TRBV5-6 combines with J gene TRBJ1-2; tentative D call: TRBD1 (5 bases). This CDR3 region has 16 residues. The V gene lost 0 bases and the J gene lost 5 bases, with 17 bases spanning the gap. The germline gives CDR1 SGHDT, CDR2 YYEEEE. Here the CDR3 reads CASSLGVQGEGYGYTF. The CDR3, as DNA: TGTGCCAGCAGCTTGGGAGTCCAGGGAGAAGGGTATGGCTACACCTTC.

V gene TRBV5-6 combines with J gene TRBJ2-5; 8 nucleotides agree with TRBD2. The CDR3 runs 13 residues. J gave up 4 bases and V 5 bases, and 4 bases lay outside the gene matches. The germline V gene encodes CDR1 SGHDT and CDR2 YYEEEE. The CDR3 here is CASSSGGGETQYF. CDR3 DNA sequence: TGTGCCAGCAGTTCCGGGGGGGGAGAGACCCAGTACTTC.

The CDR3 is CASSLDTTLREKLFF. Here the CDR3 DNA reads TGTGCCAGCAGCCTAGACACTACCTTGAGGGAAAAACTGTTTTTT. This sequence joins TRBV7-9 and TRBJ1-4; no definite D call. Trimming shortened V by 5 bases and J by 8 bases, and 18 bases separated the two germline ends. The germline V gene encodes CDR1 SEHNR and CDR2 FQNEAQ (reference sequence). The CDR3 contains 15 residues.

The rearrangement uses TRBV4-1 and TRBJ1-2; a possible D gene is TRBD1 (5 bases). This CDR3 is 15 amino acids long. The germline V gene encodes CDR1 MGHRA and CDR2 YSYEKL. Trimming took off 3 bases at V and 2 bases at J, with 13 bases between the two ends. In nucleotides, the CDR3 is TGCGCCAGCAGCCATCGGGGGGGGACCAACTATGGCTACACCTTC. Its protein is CASSHRGGTNYGYTF.

The chain links TRBV9 to TRBJ1-3; D not certain. The CDR3 is made up of 14 amino acids. The germline gives CDR1 SGDLS, CDR2 YYNGEE. Trimming removed 1 base at V and 1 base at J, with 6 bases between. The CDR3 loop is CASSVRQSGNTIYF. For the CDR3, the DNA is TGTGCCAGCAGCGTACGGCAGTCTGGAAACACCATATATTTT.

The genes are TRBV5-1 and TRBJ1-4; D might be TRBD1 (5 bases). The CDR3 length is 15 residues. V lost 0 bases and J 2 bases, leaving 8 bases between the germline ends. CDR1 SGHRS and CDR2 YFSETQ come from the germline V gene. The CDR3 spells CASSLVGDTNEKLFF. The CDR3 coding sequence is TGCGCCAGCAGCTTGGTGGGGGACACTAATGAAAAACTGTTTTTT.

The rearrangement joins TRBV6-6 to TRBJ2-2, with D possibly TRBD2 on 7 matching bases. The V end was cut by 7 bases, the J end by 1 base, with 13 bases between. Germline V gene lookup returns CDR1 MNHNY and CDR2 SVGAGI (reference sequence). The CDR3 runs to 15 residues. The CDR3, as DNA: TGTGCCAGCACCTTGCGGGGGCTGAACACCGGGGAGCTGTTTTTT. This codes for CASTLRGLNTGELFF.

This clone appeared a single time. This chain connects TRBV4-3 to TRBJ1-4, with a possible D match to TRBD1 (5 bases). This CDR3 is built from 15 residues. Trimming cost V 3 bases and J 7 bases, with 15 bases left between them. Looked up from germline, CDR1 is LGHNA and CDR2 is YSLEER. The CDR3 nucleotides are TGCGCCAGCAGCCAGAGTAGTTCTGGGGGTGAAAAACTGTTTTTT. Translating it yields CASSQSSSGGEKLFF.

The chain couples TRBV11-3 to TRBJ1-1, with D unclear. This CDR3 spans 15 amino acids. Trimming pared 1 base from V and 7 bases from J, leaving 16 bases between. Germline values: CDR1 SGHNT, CDR2 YENEEA. The CDR3 DNA reads as TGTGCCAGCAGCTTAGGGGCTGCCCGGATGGGTGAAGCTTTCTTT. It is translated as CASSLGAARMGEAFF.

There are a few counts of this clone. Additional DNA sequences in this sample encode the identical CDR3. The rearrangement uses TRBV7-9 and TRBJ1-4; tentatively, D is TRBD1 (5 bases). Trimming removed 2 bases from V and 4 bases from J, with 8 bases in between. Germline CDR1 SEHNR, CDR2 FQNEAQ (reference sequence). This CDR3 contains 14 residues. CDR3 coding DNA: TGTGCCAGCAGCTTAAGGCAGGGTAATGAAAAACTGTTTTTT. Translated: CASSLRQGNEKLFF. Based on the CDR3 plus reference TRBV7-9 and TRBJ1-4, the full variable domain is DTGVSQNPRHKITKRGQNVTFRCDPISEHNRLYWYRQTLGQGPEFLTYFQNEAQLEKSRLLSDRFSAERPKGSFSTLEIQRTEQGDSAMYLCASSLRQGNEKLFFGSGTQLSVL.

The chain is built from TRBV6-5 and TRBJ1-1, with D hard to call. CDR1 and CDR2 from the germline V gene are MNHEY and SVGAGI. The CDR3 is 14 residues long. V lost 2 bases and J 0 bases, leaving 7 bases between the germline ends. The CDR3: CASSYGGLNTEAFF. The CDR3 nucleotides are TGTGCCAGCAGTTACGGAGGGTTGAACACTGAAGCTTTCTTT.

The V and J genes are TRBV18 and TRBJ1-4; D uncertain. The germline V and J ends were trimmed by 0 bases and 12 bases, with 14 bases remaining between them. This CDR3 is built from 14 residues. Germline V gene lookup returns CDR1 KGHSH and CDR2 LQKENI. The CDR3 DNA follows: TGTGCCAGCTCACCACCGGAATGGAGTGAGCAACTGTTTTTT. The encoded protein is CASSPPEWSEQLFF.